The rows below give T cell receptor beta chains drawn from one sample of a study of T cell responses to AZD1222 COVID-19 vaccine. Produced via immunoSEQ multiplex PCR; TCRdb's table is partial and in-frame only. The sample includes approximately 150,000 clones, approximately 88% of them seen just once. Sample: peripheral blood, taken 28 days after the second AZD1222 dose. The origin of the receptors is an adult who received the AZD1222 COVID-19 vaccine. Each CDR3 is given with its conserved first and last residue. The D gene is left open where the match is weak.

CASSATGTGAYEQYF	TRBJ2-7	TRBV6-5	TRBD1
CASSLRAIGEPLHF	TRBJ1-6	TRBV11-3	.
CASSLVQSYGYTF	TRBJ1-2	TRBV7-2	.
CASSLGRSLNYGYTF	TRBJ1-2	TRBV11-1	.
CASSLRGTASGNTIYF	TRBJ1-3	TRBV7-9	.
CASSLRRGTDTQYF	TRBJ2-3	TRBV9	TRBD2
CASILGKGAGEVNEQFF	TRBJ2-1	TRBV7-9	TRBD2
CASSPSGVGMETQYF	TRBJ2-5	TRBV7-7	.
CATSKPGQGANTEAFF	TRBJ1-1	TRBV15	TRBD1
CSARRGEGYTF	TRBJ1-2	TRBV20-1	.
CASSLQGDTGELFF	TRBJ2-2	TRBV7-9	TRBD1
CAWSSSLRELFF	TRBJ1-4	TRBV30	.
CAWNLGMQDDGYTF	TRBJ1-2	TRBV30	.